These 16 T cell receptor beta chains share one sample of origin, sequenced in a study of blood T cell repertoires in COVID-19. The table came from immunoSEQ multiplex PCR; TCRdb's copy has only in-frame clones and leaves some out. The profile covers some 430,000 clones, with roughly 91% appearing a single time and approximately 0.55% taken by the ten largest. The sample comprised PBMCs or T cells enriched from blood (not recorded which). These TCRs come from a man between 18 and 29 years old who had recovered from COVID-19.

This clone has only one observation. This chain connects TRBV6-2 or TRBV6-3 to TRBJ2-5; TRBD2 matches 11 bases. J gave up 3 bases and V 2 bases, and 8 bases lay outside the gene matches. Per germline, CDR1 MNHEY and CDR2 SVGEGT. There are 17 residues in the CDR3. CDR3 region: CASSYILAGVDKETQYF. Written as DNA, the CDR3 is TGTGCCAGCAGTTACATACTAGCGGGAGTGGACAAAGAGACCCAGTACTTC.

The rearrangement uses TRBV28 and TRBJ2-1, with D perhaps matching TRBD2 (6 bases). CDR1 is MDHEN and CDR2 is SYDVKM in the germline V gene. CDR3 size: 14 residues. V lost 6 bases and J lost 7, with 16 bases in between. This chain's CDR3 is CASSRDFMLNEQFF. CDR3 nucleotide sequence: TGTGCCAGCAGCAGGGACTTTATGTTGAATGAGCAGTTCTTC. Full variable domain (missing parts from reference TRBV28 and TRBJ2-1): DVKVTQSSRYLVKRTGEKVFLECVQDMDHENMFWYRQDPGLGLRLIYFSYDVKMKEKGDIPEGYSVSREKKERFSLILESASTNQTSMYLCASSRDFMLNEQFFGPGTRLTVL.

The rearrangement links TRBV6-4 to TRBJ2-7, with D possibly matching TRBD2 (6 bases). V was trimmed by 6 bases and J by 3 bases, leaving 15 bases between them. This CDR3 has 14 residues. Germline V gene data show CDR1 as MRHNA and CDR2 as SNTAGT. The chain's CDR3 is CASSLRDSGYEQYF. CDR3 in DNA: TGTGCCAGCAGCCTTAGGGACTCCGGCTACGAGCAGTACTTC.

CDR3 nucleotide sequence: TGTGCCAGCAGTGAAGACGACACGTTGAACACTGAAGCTTTCTTT. Amino acid sequence: CASSEDDTLNTEAFF. The chain employs TRBV6-1 and TRBJ1-1; no clear D. The V end lost 1 base, the J end lost 0 bases, and 9 bases lay between the germline ends. Germline V gene sequence: CDR1 MNHNS, CDR2 SASEGT. The CDR3 consists of 15 residues.

The rearrangement joins TRBV19 to TRBJ2-7; D might be TRBD1 (7 bases). Deletions cut 3 bases from V and 6 bases from J, with 18 bases between. This CDR3 contains 15 residues. The germline CDR1 and CDR2 sequences are LNHDA and SQIVND (reference sequence). Here the CDR3 reads CASSITGDRAREQYF. The DNA of the CDR3 is TGTGCCAGTAGTATCACGGGAGACAGGGCCCGCGAGCAGTACTTC.

V gene TRBV7-8 combines with J gene TRBJ1-2, with D tentatively TRBD1 (5 bases). The CDR3 has 16 amino acids. V shed 2 bases and J shed 4 bases, with 17 bases lying between them. Germline CDR1 reads SGHVS; CDR2 reads FQNEAQ. For the CDR3, the DNA is TGTGCCAGCAGCTTATTGGGGATCAGGGAGGGCTATGGCTACACCTTC. This encodes CASSLLGIREGYGYTF.

A word on this clone: Compared with germline, one end of the junction differs, possibly owing to a read error. J is TRBJ1-2 and V is TRBV5-1, with TRBD1 matching over 11 bases. Germline CDR1 and CDR2: SGHRS and YFSETQ. This CDR3 comprises 15 residues. CDR3 amino acids: CASSFPGQGVYDYTF. The CDR3 DNA reads TGCGCCAGCAGCTTCCCGGGACAGGGGGTTTATGACTACACCTTC.

This clone was picked up a small number of times. The V and J genes are TRBV20-1 and TRBJ1-2, with D possibly matching TRBD1 (5 bases). This CDR3 has 12 amino acids. Trimming stripped 3 bases from V and 4 bases from J, with 9 bases between. The germline V gene encodes CDR1 DFQATT and CDR2 SNEGSKA (reference sequence). The CDR3 spells CSASPDSYGYTF. CDR3 sequence (DNA): TGCAGTGCTAGTCCAGACAGCTATGGCTACACCTTC.

The count of this clone is one. The chain uses TRBV5-6 and TRBJ2-3, with 11 bases matching TRBD1. This CDR3 has 16 residues. V lost 4 bases and J lost 3; bases outside the gene matches: 7. Germline-derived CDR1 and CDR2 are SGHDT and YYEEEE. In DNA, the CDR3 is TGTGCCAGCAGCCAGGACAGGGGGCGTGTTACAGATACGCAGTATTTT. Encoded protein: CASSQDRGRVTDTQYF.

This chain connects TRBV7-9 to TRBJ1-3; D may be TRBD1 (6 bases). Germline-derived CDR1 and CDR2 are SEHNR and FQNEAQ (reference sequence). Trimming removed 5 bases from V and 2 bases from J, with 13 bases in between. The CDR3 has 15 residues. This CDR3 reads CASSTGRDTGNTIYF. The CDR3 DNA follows: TGTGCCAGCAGCACAGGCCGGGACACTGGAAACACCATATATTTT.

CDR3: CASGSGRKLFF. CDR3 coding DNA: TGTGCTAGTGGTTCTGGGAGGAAACTGTTTTTT. This chain links TRBV12-5 with TRBJ1-4; no clear D gene. Between the trimmed V and J ends, which lost 4 bases and 11 bases, there was a span of 8 bases. The length of the CDR3 is 11 residues. Germline V gives CDR1 LGHNT, CDR2 FRNRAP.

The chain uses TRBV7-9 and TRBJ2-7; 7 bases align to TRBD2. This CDR3 comprises 13 residues. The germline V gene encodes CDR1 SEHNR and CDR2 FQNEAQ (reference sequence). V was pared by 7 bases and J by 2 bases, with 5 bases of the junction left unmatched. The chain's CDR3 is CASTLGGAYEQYF. CDR3 DNA: TGTGCCAGCACCCTGGGGGGGGCCTACGAGCAGTACTTC.

J is TRBJ2-4 and V is TRBV7-3, with a weak D call TRBD2 (6 bases). Germline V gene data show CDR1 as SGHTA and CDR2 as FQGTGA. This CDR3 comprises 15 residues. V was cut by 2 bases and J by 0 bases, with 8 bases left in between. CDR3 in DNA: TGTGCCAGCAGCTTAGAAGCGGGAGCCAAAAACATTCAGTACTTC. Amino acid sequence: CASSLEAGAKNIQYF.

This clone was found once. This chain links TRBV5-6 with TRBJ2-1; D call uncertain. This CDR3 has 15 amino acids. Germline V gives CDR1 SGHDT, CDR2 YYEEEE. V lost 0 bases to trimming and J lost 12 bases, with 19 bases between them. For the CDR3, the DNA is TGTGCCAGCAGCTTGGGGCCCCAGCAGAGAGGTCGGCAGTTCTTC. Its protein is CASSLGPQQRGRQFF.

The rearrangement joins TRBV2 to TRBJ2-7, with a possible D match to TRBD1 (5 bases). This CDR3 comprises 14 residues. Deletions cut 4 bases from V and 2 bases from J, with 12 bases between. Germline CDR1 SNHLY, CDR2 FYNNEI. The CDR3 sequence: CASSGSQGTYEQYF. The CDR3 nucleotides read TGTGCCAGCAGTGGGTCCCAGGGTACCTACGAGCAGTACTTC.

The CDR3 reads CASSLEGRDQPQHF. CDR3 DNA sequence: TGCGCCAGCAGCTTGGAAGGGAGGGACCAGCCCCAGCATTTT. V gene TRBV5-1 combines with J gene TRBJ1-5; tentative D call: TRBD1 (5 bases). Germline V gene data show CDR1 as SGHRS and CDR2 as YFSETQ. The CDR3 has 14 residues. Trimming cost V 0 bases and J 7 bases, with 11 bases left between them.